The 8 T cell receptor beta chains listed next were all sequenced from one sample in a study of Ad26.COV2.S vaccination and SARS-CoV-2 variants. Some clones are missing from TCRdb's copy, which holds only in-frame ones; the method was immunoSEQ multiplex PCR. Of 97,000 or so clones listed, around three quarters were seen once; the top ten hold approximately 15%. Here the sequenced sample was peripheral blood, taken after recovery from COVID-19. The origin of the receptors is a human donor who had recovered from COVID-19.

The J gene is TRBJ1-1, the V gene TRBV9; D ambiguous. V lost 0 bases, J lost 4 bases, and 10 bases lay in between. Germline V lookup: CDR1 SGDLS, CDR2 YYNGEE. The CDR3 sequence is 14 residues long. The CDR3 bases are TGTGCCAGCAGCGTAGGAGGGTCCCGCACTGAAGCTTTCTTT. Translation gives CASSVGGSRTEAFF.

The chain is built from TRBV7-2 and TRBJ1-5, with D tentatively TRBD1 (5 bases). CDR1 and CDR2 from the germline V gene are SGHTA and FQGNSA. CDR3 size: 14 residues. V lost 5 bases and J 1 base, leaving 9 bases between the germline ends. CDR3 DNA sequence: TGTGCCAGCAGCCCCCGGGACAGCAATCAGCCCCAGCATTTT. It specifies CASSPRDSNQPQHF.

The chain combines TRBV11-2 with TRBJ1-1, with 7 bases matching TRBD1. Germline-derived CDR1 and CDR2 are SGHAT and FQNNGV. V lost 5 bases and J lost 1; bases outside the gene matches: 7. This CDR3 has 15 residues. CDR3 sequence (DNA): TGTGCCAGCAGCCCGACAGGGCGACGGAACACTGAAGCTTTCTTT. Translated, it gives CASSPTGRRNTEAFF.

This chain links TRBV7-2 with TRBJ2-2, with D possibly being TRBD1 (5 bases). V was clipped by 5 bases and J by 7 bases, with 11 bases between them. Germline CDR1 reads SGHTA; CDR2 reads FQGNSA. CDR3 length: 13 amino acids. CDR3 region: CASSTQADGELFF. CDR3 DNA: TGTGCCAGCAGCACACAGGCGGACGGGGAGCTGTTTTTT.

This chain links TRBV9 with TRBJ2-1; 9 bases are shared with TRBD2. CDR3 length equals 15 residues. Germline V gene lookup returns CDR1 SGDLS and CDR2 YYNGEE. Trimming removed 4 bases from V and 4 bases from J; junction bases left unmatched: 6. The chain's CDR3 is CASSQAGGQYNEQFF. CDR3 sequence (DNA): TGTGCCAGCAGCCAGGCGGGGGGGCAATACAATGAGCAGTTCTTC.

The V and J genes are TRBV19 and TRBJ2-2; D uncertain. Trimming cost V 3 bases and J 6 bases, with 11 bases left between them. Looked up from germline, CDR1 is LNHDA and CDR2 is SQIVND (reference sequence). The CDR3 is 14 amino acids. The CDR3 here is CASSIGSHSGELFF. The CDR3 DNA follows: TGTGCCAGTAGTATTGGCTCCCATTCCGGGGAGCTGTTTTTT.

The chain couples TRBV5-4 to TRBJ1-6; D gene uncertain. CDR3 length: 12 residues. Between the trimmed V and J ends, which lost 1 base and 7 bases, there was a span of 3 bases. Germline CDR1 is SGHNT and CDR2 is YYREEE (reference sequence). CDR3 DNA: TGTGCCAGCAGCTTGTTGAATTCACCCCTCCACTTT. Encoded protein: CASSLLNSPLHF.

This chain uses TRBV2 with TRBJ1-5; D uncertain. The CDR3 totals 12 residues. V lost 6 bases and J lost 13, with 16 bases in between. The germline gives CDR1 SNHLY, CDR2 FYNNEI. The CDR3 sequence: CASRAAGEGQHF. DNA for the CDR3: TGTGCCAGCAGGGCAGCTGGGGAAGGGCAGCATTTT.